This paragraph reports one TCR beta chain. This clonotype was seen only a few times. Its binding antigen is unknown. No base-level quality is on record; no much larger clone is a single base apart. Sample treatment or condition, as interpreted from the label and publication: allogeneic hematopoietic cell transplantation with graft depleted of TCRalphabeta T cells and CD19 B cells. TCRalphabeta/CD19-depleted allogeneic hematopoietic cell grafts were given to the transplant recipients, all of whom were children. Counted from cysteine to phenylalanine, this CDR3 has 16 amino acids. The CDR3 DNA has 48 bases and is translated from base 1. At the junction V is shortened by 0 bases and J by 5 bases; bases outside the gene matches: 4. The germline V gene specifies SGHRS as CDR1 and YFSETQ as CDR2. Library preparation used PCR. The sample was run on an Illumina HiSeq 2500. TCR library preparation used molecular barcoding, with unique molecular identifiers applied to normalize quantification of the TCRbeta repertoire. TCRdb reran the public reads through fastp at Q25 and MiXCR, keeping productive beta chains. CDR3 protein sequences are deduplicated, and each keeps its most common genes and DNA. The sample table holds roughly 350,000 distinct CDR3 sequences, of which 15% to 20% were seen once. The top ten hold roughly 40% of the sample.

The data were obtained in a study of T-cell reconstitution after alpha-beta-depleted transplantation in children (dated by TCRdb to the mid-2010s). Study-level background: The study quantitatively tracked T-cell immune reconstitution after TCRalphabeta/CD19-depleted allogeneic hematopoietic cell transplantation in children using TCR repertoire profiling. What the work shows at the level of the full study, not this receptor alone: In some patients, high TCRbeta diversity at day 60 was attributed to recipient T cells and intrathymic progenitors that had survived conditioning. About two months after transplant, the apparently early recovery of alphabetaT-cell counts reportedly depended on just several hundred clones that had expanded rapidly and came from non-depleted graft cells. Over subsequent months, a decline in hyperexpanded clone frequencies was noted, and after one year, T-cell counts and TCRbeta diversity were mostly ascribed to newly produced T cells.

This clonotype was obtained from a male patient between 2 and 15 years old who had a stem cell transplant for acute lymphoblastic leukemia, so the T cells may come from the graft donor. The rearrangement joined TRBV5-1 to TRBJ2-7, and 14 bases in between align with TRBD2. The material was PBMCs, mostly from graft donor cells, obtained 360 days after TCRalphabeta/CD19-depleted stem cell transplant. The CDR3 has the sequence CASSLVGTSGSHEQYF. The DNA sequence is given as TGCGCCAGCAGCTTGGTAGGGACTAGCGGGAGTCACGAGCAGTACTTC.